In its sample, the clone carrying this TCR beta chain was seen once. Its antigen is currently unknown. Germline CDR1 is SEHNR and CDR2 is FQNEAQ (reference sequence). The CDR3 has 13 amino acids. V gave up 4 bases and J gave up 2 bases, with 8 bases separating them. PCR was performed using 60 Vbeta and 13 Jbeta primers. TCRdb's copy holds only in-frame clones and misses some; the assay was immunoSEQ multiplex PCR. The table shows about 160,000 clones, with 65% to 90% occurring only once. This sample is drawn from a study of cytomegalovirus exposure and HLA in healthy donors. General study points: Across all donors, roughly uniform sequencing depth was an assumption of the presence/absence analyses. Three of the chains that were CMV-associated were confirmed in vitro to be specific for CMV antigens.

Material for sequencing was PBMCs. The TCR was taken from a man aged 50 to 60 in good health and CMV-seropositive. The chain couples TRBV7-9 to TRBJ2-5; D may be TRBD1 (6 bases). The CDR3 DNA follows: TGTGCCAGCAGCTCCGGACAGCAAGAGACCCAGTACTTC. Amino acid sequence: CASSSGQQETQYF.